Below are 26 T cell receptor beta chains sequenced from a single sample in a study of blood T cell repertoires in COVID-19. The protocol was immunoSEQ multiplex PCR, while the TCRdb copy is restricted to in-frame clones and leaves out a portion. The sample contains 360,000 or so clones, almost 90% of which appear only once. The source material was PBMCs or T cells enriched from blood (not recorded which). The receptors come from a woman in her 30s who had been exposed to COVID-19.

This clone was counted a few times. The chain joins TRBV7-3 to TRBJ2-1; weak D call: TRBD2 (6 bases). CDR1 is SGHTA, CDR2 FQGTGA, per germline. The CDR3 has 15 amino acids. V shed 2 bases and J shed 4 bases, with 12 bases lying between them. As DNA, the CDR3 is TGTGCCAGCAGCTTATCGGCTAGCGCTTACAATGAGCAGTTCTTC. It encodes CASSLSASAYNEQFF.

This clone was counted a single time. The rearrangement joins TRBV27 to TRBJ2-7; 11 nucleotides agree with TRBD2. Germline CDR1 is MNHEY and CDR2 is SMNVEV (reference sequence). The V segment lost 4 bases and the J segment 7 bases; nucleotides outside the gene matches: 15. The CDR3 extends over 17 amino acids. The CDR3 nucleotides are TGTGCCAGCAGTTCTATGTGGGAGACTAGCGGGGCCACGGAGCAGTACTTC. It codes for CASSSMWETSGATEQYF.

The chain links TRBV4-1 to TRBJ2-7; 8 nucleotides match TRBD2. V lost 3 bases to trimming and J lost 6 bases; unmatched junction nucleotides: 10. Germline lookup yields CDR1 MGHRA and CDR2 YSYEKL. The CDR3 totals 15 residues. CDR3 amino acids: CASSHPGGAGGEQYF. For the CDR3, the DNA is TGCGCCAGCAGCCACCCGGGGGGGGCGGGAGGCGAGCAGTACTTC.

This chain links TRBV7-8 with TRBJ2-1; tentative D call: TRBD2 (5 bases). V was trimmed by 2 bases and J by 7 bases, leaving 12 bases between them. CDR1 is SGHVS, CDR2 FQNEAQ, per germline. CDR3 length: 14 residues. CDR3 sequence: CASSLLATGNEQFF. The DNA for the CDR3 is TGTGCCAGCAGCTTACTAGCCACCGGGAATGAGCAGTTCTTC.

The chain couples TRBV11-2 to TRBJ2-7, with 11 bases that match TRBD2. Germline CDR1 is SGHAT and CDR2 is FQNNGV. V was clipped by 5 bases and J by 6 bases; unmatched bases: 6. The CDR3 runs to 14 residues. The CDR3 sequence is CASSLLAGEGEQYF. CDR3 in DNA: TGTGCCAGCAGCCTACTAGCGGGAGAGGGCGAGCAGTACTTC.

The chain links TRBV7-6 to TRBJ2-2; D ambiguous. This CDR3 contains 12 residues. Germline V gene sequence: CDR1 SGHVS, CDR2 FNYEAQ. Deletions cut 1 base from V and 7 bases from J, with 4 bases between. CDR3 residues: CASSLVIGELFF. As DNA, the CDR3 is TGTGCCAGCAGCTTAGTCATCGGGGAGCTGTTTTTT.

The chain combines TRBV3-1 (or the pseudogene TRBV3-2) with TRBJ2-3; no clear D. V lost 2 bases to trimming and J lost 2 bases, with 5 bases between them. This CDR3 is 13 amino acids long. Germline CDR1 reads LGHDT; CDR2 reads YNNKEL (reference sequence). CDR3 protein: CASSQLSTDTQYF. In nucleotides, the CDR3 is TGTGCCAGCAGCCAACTTTCCACAGATACGCAGTATTTT.

This clone was counted only a few times. The gene calls are TRBV29-1 and TRBJ1-5; tentative D call: TRBD1 (6 bases). The CDR3 loop spans 12 amino acids. CDR1 and CDR2 (germline): SQVTM, ANQGSEA. Trimming stripped 6 bases from V and 4 bases from J, with 10 bases between. The CDR3 DNA sequence: TGCAGCGTGGCAGGGGCGAATCAGCCCCAGCATTTT. Translation: CSVAGANQPQHF.

V gene TRBV25-1 combines with J gene TRBJ2-1; D is possibly TRBD2 (5 bases). CDR1 is MGHDK, CDR2 SYGVNS, per germline. Trimming cost V 2 bases and J 8 bases, with 10 bases left between them. The CDR3 runs 13 residues. DNA of the CDR3: TGTGCCAGCAGTGAAGTGGGAGTGGATGAGCAGTTCTTC. Residues: CASSEVGVDEQFF.

The rearrangement uses TRBV11-2 and TRBJ2-7; no clear D gene. Trimming removed 2 bases at V and 1 base at J, with 12 bases between. The CDR3 is made up of 15 amino acids. CDR1 and CDR2 (germline): SGHAT, FQNNGV. The CDR3: CASSLNLLLSYEQYF. In DNA form, the CDR3 reads TGTGCCAGCAGCTTAAATCTCCTCCTTTCCTACGAGCAGTACTTC. Combining the CDR3 with reference TRBV11-2 and TRBJ2-7 gives the whole variable domain EAGVAQSPRYKIIEKRQSVAFWCNPISGHATLYWYQQILGQGPKLLIQFQNNGVVDDSQLPKDRFSAERLKGVDSTLKIQPAKLEDSAVYLCASSLNLLLSYEQYFGPGTRLTVT.

V is TRBV11-2 and J is TRBJ2-6; 7 bases are shared with TRBD1. The ends lost 5 bases at V and 0 bases at J; junction bases unmatched: 4. The germline gives CDR1 SGHAT, CDR2 FQNNGV. This CDR3 region has 16 residues. This CDR3 is CASSLGTVSGANVLTF. The DNA of the CDR3 is TGTGCCAGCAGCCTCGGGACAGTCTCTGGGGCCAACGTCCTGACTTTC.

The CDR3: CASSPSLAESYEQYF. CDR3 nucleotides: TGTGCCAGCTCACCGTCCCTGGCGGAATCCTACGAGCAGTACTTC. The genes are TRBV18 and TRBJ2-7; D not resolved. Trimming left V 3 bases short and J 1 base short, with 13 bases between. Germline V gene data show CDR1 as KGHSH and CDR2 as LQKENI. The CDR3 runs 15 residues. The variable domain in full, completed from reference TRBV18 and TRBJ2-7, reads NAGVMQNPRHLVRRRGQEARLRCSPMKGHSHVYWYRQLPEEGLKFMVYLQKENIIDESGMPKERFSAEFPKEGPSILRIQQVVRGDSAAYFCASSPSLAESYEQYFGPGTRLTVT.

This chain joins TRBV11-2 and TRBJ2-1; D possibly corresponds to TRBD2 (6 bases). V lost 8 bases and J 9 bases, leaving 17 bases between the germline ends. The CDR3 is made up of 13 amino acids. From germline, CDR1 is SGHAT and CDR2 FQNNGV. This CDR3 reads CASSGGIFAEQFF. The DNA of the CDR3 is TGTGCCAGCTCTGGCGGGATTTTCGCTGAGCAGTTCTTC. Combining the CDR3 with reference TRBV11-2 and TRBJ2-1 gives the whole variable domain EAGVAQSPRYKIIEKRQSVAFWCNPISGHATLYWYQQILGQGPKLLIQFQNNGVVDDSQLPKDRFSAERLKGVDSTLKIQPAKLEDSAVYLCASSGGIFAEQFFGPGTRLTVL.

The chain carries TRBV5-4 and TRBJ2-3, with D maybe TRBD2 (5 bases). The germline V gene encodes CDR1 SGHNT and CDR2 YYREEE (reference sequence). Trimming took 4 bases from V and 2 from J, leaving 17 bases between them. The CDR3 length is 16 residues. DNA for the CDR3: TGTGCCAGCAGCCGAGCGAGGGTATCCACCACAGATACGCAGTATTTT. Translated: CASSRARVSTTDTQYF.

This chain connects TRBV4-1 to TRBJ2-1, with D possibly TRBD1 on 6 matching bases. Germline V lookup: CDR1 MGHRA, CDR2 YSYEKL. The germline V and J ends were trimmed by 0 bases and 6 bases, with 6 bases remaining between them. CDR3 length: 13 amino acids. The CDR3 reads CASSQEGANEQFF. CDR3 bases: TGCGCCAGCAGCCAAGAGGGGGCCAATGAGCAGTTCTTC.

This clone has just one count. V is TRBV5-1 and J is TRBJ1-1; 8 nucleotides align to TRBD1. The V gene's germline CDR1 is SGHRS and CDR2 YFSETQ. The CDR3 consists of 15 residues. V gave up 0 bases and J gave up 5 bases; unmatched junction bases: 6. The CDR3 region has the DNA TGCGCCAGCAGCTTGGAATCAGGGGGCTGGACTGAAGCTTTCTTT. The encoded protein is CASSLESGGWTEAFF.

The gene calls are TRBV19 and TRBJ2-1; D remains unclear. This CDR3 contains 14 residues. Germline CDR1 and CDR2: LNHDA and SQIVND (reference sequence). Deletions cut 7 bases from V and 4 bases from J, with 14 bases between. The CDR3 sequence is CASTPSRRYNEQFF. The CDR3 DNA is TGTGCCAGTACCCCCTCCCGCCGGTACAATGAGCAGTTCTTC.

The chain couples TRBV6-1 to TRBJ2-7; D is unclear. This CDR3 is 12 amino acids long. Trimming stripped 3 bases from V and 4 bases from J, with 7 bases between. CDR1 is MNHNS and CDR2 is SASEGT in the germline V gene. CDR3 sequence (DNA): TGTGCCAGCAGTGATCTAGGATACGAGCAGTACTTC. This sequence encodes CASSDLGYEQYF.

The chain is built from TRBV19 and TRBJ1-6; D unclear. Germline CDR1 is LNHDA and CDR2 is SQIVND (reference sequence). This CDR3 has 16 residues. V lost 4 bases and J lost 7, with 17 bases in between. The CDR3 loop is CASSRLELSRNSPLHF. Here the CDR3 DNA reads TGTGCCAGTAGTAGGCTGGAGTTGAGTCGGAATTCACCCCTCCACTTT.

The count of this clone is one. The gene calls are TRBV30 and TRBJ2-7, with a possible D match to TRBD2 (5 bases). The CDR3 extends over 16 amino acids. Germline CDR1 is GTSNPN and CDR2 is SVGIG (reference sequence). Trimming cost V 3 bases and J 0 bases, with 18 bases left between them. CDR3 nucleotides: TGTGCCTGGAGCGGGATCCGACGGGTGAGCTCCTACGAGCAGTACTTC. Its protein product is CAWSGIRRVSSYEQYF.

This clone has more than one count but fewer than ten. The V gene is TRBV27, the J gene TRBJ1-1; 11 bases fit TRBD1. The CDR3 covers 14 residues. From germline, CDR1 is MNHEY and CDR2 SMNVEV (reference sequence). V gave up 6 bases and J gave up 11 bases; unmatched junction bases: 11. The CDR3 reads CASRPGGTGGKAFF. DNA of the CDR3: TGTGCCAGCAGACCAGGGGGGACAGGGGGTAAGGCTTTCTTT.

The chain couples TRBV20-1 to TRBJ2-3, with 7 bases aligning to TRBD2. CDR1 is DFQATT, CDR2 SNEGSKA, per germline (reference sequence). V lost 3 bases, J lost 6 bases, and 6 bases stayed unmatched. The CDR3 is 13 residues long. Here the CDR3 DNA reads TGCAGTGCTAGTATGGCGGGAGAGGATACGCAGTATTTT. It translates to CSASMAGEDTQYF.

The chain joins TRBV5-1 to TRBJ2-1; a weak D match, TRBD2 (5 bases). CDR3 length equals 15 residues. The germline CDR1 and CDR2 sequences are SGHRS and YFSETQ. V was pared by 4 bases and J by 5 bases, with 16 bases between. The CDR3, as DNA: TGCGCCAGCAGCGCGACCTCAGAGGGAAACAATGAGCAGTTCTTC. This sequence encodes CASSATSEGNNEQFF.

This rearrangement joins TRBV4-2 to TRBJ2-3; 8 bases are shared with TRBD1. Germline-derived CDR1 and CDR2 are LGHNA and YNFKEQ. Germline trimming cut 0 bases from V and 3 bases from J; bases unmatched to any gene: 8. The CDR3 has 17 residues. The CDR3 is CASSQDWGDRKTDTQYF. The CDR3 DNA reads as TGTGCCAGCAGCCAAGATTGGGGGGACAGGAAGACAGATACGCAGTATTTT.

This chain connects TRBV5-6 to TRBJ2-7, with a possible D match to TRBD1 (5 bases). This CDR3 contains 14 residues. Per germline, CDR1 SGHDT and CDR2 YYEEEE. V lost 0 bases to trimming and J lost 2 bases, with 9 bases between them. CDR3 nucleotide sequence: TGTGCCAGCAGCTTGGGGGCAGGGACCTACGAGCAGTACTTC. Translation: CASSLGAGTYEQYF.

The V gene is TRBV7-9, the J gene TRBJ2-2; TRBD1 is a possible D gene (5 bases). Germline V gives CDR1 SEHNR, CDR2 FQNEAQ (reference sequence). The CDR3 totals 16 residues. Trimming shortened V by 5 bases and J by 2 bases, and 15 bases separated the two germline ends. The DNA of the CDR3 is TGTGCCAGCAGCCGCCTCGGACAAGAAAACACCGGGGAGCTGTTTTTT. This codes for CASSRLGQENTGELFF.